This T cell receptor beta chain emerged from a study of cytomegalovirus exposure and HLA in healthy donors. Overall study results and limits: Serostatus for CMV was the only available immune exposure information. Sequence variants that were highly shared formed a cluster that was likely a sequencing artifact.

This PCR relied on a set of 60 Vbeta primers and 13 Jbeta primers. Profiling relied on immunoSEQ multiplex PCR, and the TCRdb table lists in-frame clones only, not all of them. This sample carries just over 150,000 clones, about 80% of them seen once, and the ten largest clones take approximately 2%. Notes on this clone: Its antigen is unidentified.

Trimming pared 0 bases from V and 4 bases from J, leaving 13 bases between. Looked up from germline, CDR1 is PRHDT and CDR2 is FYEKMQ (reference sequence). The CDR3 runs to 16 residues. The material sequenced was PBMCs. This rearrangement joins TRBV13 to TRBJ2-1; a possible D gene is TRBD2 (6 bases). The receptor was isolated from a female donor in good health and CMV-seronegative. The CDR3 loop is CASSLGGAGIYNEQFF. The DNA of the CDR3 is TGTGCCAGCAGCTTAGGAGGGGCGGGGATATACAATGAGCAGTTCTTC.